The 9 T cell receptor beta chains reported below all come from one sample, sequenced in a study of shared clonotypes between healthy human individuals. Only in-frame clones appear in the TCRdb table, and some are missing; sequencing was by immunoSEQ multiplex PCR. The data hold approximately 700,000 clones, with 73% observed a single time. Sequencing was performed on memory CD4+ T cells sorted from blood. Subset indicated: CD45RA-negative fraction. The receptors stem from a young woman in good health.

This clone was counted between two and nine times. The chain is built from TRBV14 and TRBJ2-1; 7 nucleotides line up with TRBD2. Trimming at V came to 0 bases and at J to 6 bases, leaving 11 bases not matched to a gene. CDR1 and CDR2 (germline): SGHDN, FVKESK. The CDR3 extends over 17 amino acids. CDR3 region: CASSQEKAGVFSNEQFF. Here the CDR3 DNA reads TGTGCCAGCAGCCAAGAGAAGGCGGGAGTGTTTAGCAATGAGCAGTTCTTC. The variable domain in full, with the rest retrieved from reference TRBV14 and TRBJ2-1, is EAGVTQFPSHSVIEKGQTVTLRCDPISGHDNLYWYRRVMGKEIKFLLHFVKESKQDESGMPNNRFLAERTGGTYSTLKVQPAELEDSGVYFCASSQEKAGVFSNEQFFGPGTRLTVL.

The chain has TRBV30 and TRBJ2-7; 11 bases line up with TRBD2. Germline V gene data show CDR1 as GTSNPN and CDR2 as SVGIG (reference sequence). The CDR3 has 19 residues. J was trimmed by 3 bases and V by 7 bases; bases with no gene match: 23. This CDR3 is CAFCSPGASGRSNHYEQYF. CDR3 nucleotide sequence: TGTGCCTTCTGTTCCCCGGGGGCTAGCGGGAGGTCGAATCACTACGAGCAGTACTTC.

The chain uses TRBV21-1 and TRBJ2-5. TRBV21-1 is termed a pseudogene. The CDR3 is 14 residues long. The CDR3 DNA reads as TGTGCCAGCAGCATCCGGGCTCCAAAGGAGACCCAGTACTTC. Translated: CASSIRAPKETQYF.

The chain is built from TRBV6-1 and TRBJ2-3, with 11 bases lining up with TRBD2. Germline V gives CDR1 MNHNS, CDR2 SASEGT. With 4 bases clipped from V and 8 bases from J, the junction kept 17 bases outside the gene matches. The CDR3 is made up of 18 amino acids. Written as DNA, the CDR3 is TGTGCCAGCAGTGTTCCGGGACTAGCGGAGCCCTGGAGTACTACGCAGTATTTT. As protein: CASSVPGLAEPWSTTQYF.

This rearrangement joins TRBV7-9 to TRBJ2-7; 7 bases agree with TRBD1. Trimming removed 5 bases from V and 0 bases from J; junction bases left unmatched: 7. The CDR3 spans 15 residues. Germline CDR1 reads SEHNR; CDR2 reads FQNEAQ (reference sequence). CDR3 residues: CASSPATGHSYEQYF. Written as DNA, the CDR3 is TGTGCCAGCAGCCCTGCGACAGGGCACTCCTACGAGCAGTACTTC.

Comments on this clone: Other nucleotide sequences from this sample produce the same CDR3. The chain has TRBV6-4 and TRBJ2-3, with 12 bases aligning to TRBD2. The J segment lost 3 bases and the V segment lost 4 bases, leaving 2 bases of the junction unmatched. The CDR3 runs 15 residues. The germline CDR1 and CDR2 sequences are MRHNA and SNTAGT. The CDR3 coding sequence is TGTGCCAGCAGTGCGGGACTAGCGGGTACAGATACGCAGTATTTT. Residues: CASSAGLAGTDTQYF.

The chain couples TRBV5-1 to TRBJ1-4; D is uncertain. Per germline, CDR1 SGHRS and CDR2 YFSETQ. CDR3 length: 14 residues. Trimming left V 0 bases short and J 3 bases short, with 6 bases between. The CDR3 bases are TGCGCCAGCAGCTTGGGAGACGCTAATGAAAAACTGTTTTTT. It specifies CASSLGDANEKLFF.

The CDR3 nucleotides are TGTGCCACCACGGACAGGGGCAATCAGCCCCAGCATTTT. Protein product: CATTDRGNQPQHF. The chain recombines TRBV19 with TRBJ1-5; TRBD1 aligns across 8 bases. There are 13 residues in the CDR3. Unmatched junction bases numbered 4, after V lost 10 bases and J lost 2 bases. Germline CDR1 is LNHDA and CDR2 is SQIVND (reference sequence).

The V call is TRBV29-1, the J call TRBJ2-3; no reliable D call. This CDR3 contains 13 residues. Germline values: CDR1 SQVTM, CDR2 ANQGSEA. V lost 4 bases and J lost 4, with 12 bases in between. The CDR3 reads CSVGLIEADTQYF. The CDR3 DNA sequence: TGCAGCGTTGGTCTAATTGAGGCAGATACGCAGTATTTT.